The rows below give T cell receptor beta chains drawn from one sample of a study of response to subunit inactivated influenza vaccine. Using its own MiXCR run on the RT-PCR reads, TCRdb lists one record per CDR3 protein. The sample contains roughly 650,000 distinct CDR3 sequences, 12% to 15% of which appear only once. The sample was PBMCs from blood, taken 14 days before vaccination. Receptor source: a man aged 50 to 59 who received an inactivated influenza vaccine. Each CDR3 is given with its conserved first and last residue. The D gene is left open where the match is weak. The size of a clone is reported for some rows only, either as once, few or many, or as a class for expanded clones.

j_gene: TRBJ1-5; v_gene: TRBV6-1; d_gene: -; abundance: -; CDR3nt: TGTGCCAGCAGCCCGGGTGTCGGGAGCAATCAGCCCCAGCATTTT; CDR3aa: CASSPGVGSNQPQHF
j_gene: TRBJ2-7; v_gene: TRBV7-9; d_gene: -; abundance: many; CDR3nt: TGTGCCAGCAGTTTAGTGGGCGGATACGAGCAGTACTTC; CDR3aa: CASSLVGGYEQYF
j_gene: TRBJ2-2; v_gene: TRBV7-8; d_gene: -; abundance: -; CDR3nt: TGTGCCAGCAGCTTATCCTCTGGGGGTGTCACCGGGGAGCTGTTTTTT; CDR3aa: CASSLSSGGVTGELFF
j_gene: TRBJ2-3; v_gene: TRBV14; d_gene: TRBD1; abundance: many; CDR3nt: TGTGCCAGCAGCCAAAGACAGGGGATCACAGATACGCAGTATTTT; CDR3aa: CASSQRQGITDTQYF
j_gene: TRBJ2-7; v_gene: TRBV29-1; d_gene: TRBD1; abundance: -; CDR3nt: TGCAGCGTTGAAACCCCGGACAGGGCGAGGGGCGAGCAGTACTTC; CDR3aa: CSVETPDRARGEQYF
j_gene: TRBJ1-2; v_gene: TRBV6-2/TRBV6-3; d_gene: TRBD1; abundance: many; CDR3nt: TGTGCCAGCGGGTCCGGGACAGTCATTGACTATGGCTACACCTTC; CDR3aa: CASGSGTVIDYGYTF
j_gene: TRBJ2-4; v_gene: TRBV15; d_gene: -; abundance: few; CDR3nt: TGTGCCACCAGCAGAGAAAAGGGGACGGGAGACATTCAGTACTTC; CDR3aa: CATSREKGTGDIQYF
j_gene: TRBJ2-1; v_gene: TRBV13; d_gene: TRBD2; abundance: -; CDR3nt: TGTGCCAGCAGCTTAAGAGGGAGGGCCTCCTACAATGAGCAGTTCTTC; CDR3aa: CASSLRGRASYNEQFF
j_gene: TRBJ1-2; v_gene: TRBV28; d_gene: TRBD1; abundance: few; CDR3nt: TGTGCCAGCAGGTCACAGGGGAACTATGGCTACACCTTC; CDR3aa: CASRSQGNYGYTF
j_gene: TRBJ2-2; v_gene: TRBV20-1; d_gene: -; abundance: many; CDR3nt: TGCAGTGCTAGAGTTGGTTTTGGCACCGGGGAGCTGTTTTTT; CDR3aa: CSARVGFGTGELFF
j_gene: TRBJ2-5; v_gene: TRBV11-2; d_gene: -; abundance: -; CDR3nt: TGTGCCAGCAGCTTAAGTCTTCGCGGGGAGACCCAGTACTTC; CDR3aa: CASSLSLRGETQYF
j_gene: TRBJ2-2; v_gene: TRBV11-1; d_gene: -; abundance: -; CDR3nt: TGTGCCAGCAGCGCCCCAGCGACCCGCGGAGTTTCGAACACCGGGGAGCTGTTTTTT; CDR3aa: CASSAPATRGVSNTGELFF
j_gene: TRBJ2-1; v_gene: TRBV6-2/TRBV6-3; d_gene: -; abundance: few; CDR3nt: TGTGCCAGCAATGATTGGGAAAATGAGCAGTTCTTC; CDR3aa: CASNDWENEQFF
j_gene: TRBJ2-6; v_gene: TRBV4-2; d_gene: -; abundance: -; CDR3nt: TGTGCCAGCAGCCAAGAGACAGACTCTGGGGCCAACGTCCTGACTTTC; CDR3aa: CASSQETDSGANVLTF
j_gene: TRBJ1-5; v_gene: TRBV6-2/TRBV6-3; d_gene: -; abundance: many; CDR3nt: TGTGCCAGCAGTTACTCAGACCTGACAGGACAGCCCCAGCATTTT; CDR3aa: CASSYSDLTGQPQHF
j_gene: TRBJ2-1; v_gene: TRBV29-1; d_gene: TRBD1; abundance: -; CDR3nt: TGCAGCGTTTTTACAGGGGGCTCGGACAATGAGCAGTTCTTC; CDR3aa: CSVFTGGSDNEQFF
j_gene: TRBJ2-7; v_gene: TRBV28; d_gene: -; abundance: few; CDR3nt: TGTGCCAGCAGCCTACAGACAGGCACCGTCCCCTACGAGCAGTACTTC; CDR3aa: CASSLQTGTVPYEQYF
j_gene: TRBJ1-1; v_gene: TRBV19; d_gene: TRBD1; abundance: -; CDR3nt: TGTGCCAGTAGTCCACGATCCTCGGACAGGGGGCGTCAGGACACTGAAGCTTTCTTT; CDR3aa: CASSPRSSDRGRQDTEAFF
j_gene: TRBJ2-5; v_gene: TRBV4-2; d_gene: -; abundance: -; CDR3nt: TGTGCCAGCAGCCTTGGGACTGCCCAAATCCAAGAGACCCAGTACTTC; CDR3aa: CASSLGTAQIQETQYF
j_gene: TRBJ1-1; v_gene: TRBV5-5; d_gene: -; abundance: -; CDR3nt: TGTGCCAGCAGCTACATCCCCTTAAACACTGAAGCTTTCTTT; CDR3aa: CASSYIPLNTEAFF
j_gene: TRBJ2-5; v_gene: TRBV10-3; d_gene: TRBD2; abundance: -; CDR3nt: TGTGCCATCCGTGGTAGCGGGGGCCTCCAAGAGACCCAGTACTTC; CDR3aa: CAIRGSGGLQETQYF
j_gene: TRBJ2-7; v_gene: TRBV20-1; d_gene: -; abundance: -; CDR3nt: TGCAGTGCTAGGGGGACCTACAACTACGAGCAGTACTTC; CDR3aa: CSARGTYNYEQYF
j_gene: TRBJ2-2; v_gene: TRBV10-3; d_gene: -; abundance: few; CDR3nt: TGTGCCATCAGTGTCGGCAGGGAAGGGGAGCTGTTTTTT; CDR3aa: CAISVGREGELFF
j_gene: TRBJ2-2; v_gene: TRBV6-2/TRBV6-3; d_gene: -; abundance: few; CDR3nt: TGTGCCAGCAGACCCCTAGCGAACACCGGGGAGCTGTTTTTT; CDR3aa: CASRPLANTGELFF
j_gene: TRBJ2-6; v_gene: TRBV12-3/TRBV12-4; d_gene: -; abundance: -; CDR3nt: TGTGCCAGCAGTTTAGGGTGGCGGTTCTCTGGGGCCAACGTCCTGACTTTC; CDR3aa: CASSLGWRFSGANVLTF
j_gene: TRBJ2-1; v_gene: TRBV7-9; d_gene: TRBD2; abundance: many; CDR3nt: TGTGCCAGCAGTTCTAGCGGGGGCAATGAGCAGTTCTTC; CDR3aa: CASSSSGGNEQFF
j_gene: TRBJ1-2; v_gene: TRBV10-2; d_gene: -; abundance: few; CDR3nt: TGCGCCAGCAGTGACCAACGGGACGGGATGTATGGCTACACCTTC; CDR3aa: CASSDQRDGMYGYTF
j_gene: TRBJ2-7; v_gene: TRBV27; d_gene: TRBD1; abundance: many; CDR3nt: TGTGCCAGCAGCCTTGGGACAGGGGATCTTTACGAGCAGTACTTC; CDR3aa: CASSLGTGDLYEQYF
j_gene: TRBJ1-1; v_gene: TRBV29-1; d_gene: -; abundance: many; CDR3nt: TGCAGCGTAAAGGTCTTACACACTGAAGCTTTCTTT; CDR3aa: CSVKVLHTEAFF
j_gene: TRBJ2-3; v_gene: TRBV30; d_gene: -; abundance: -; CDR3nt: TGTGCCTGGAGGTCCTTTTATACGCAGTATTTT; CDR3aa: CAWRSFYTQYF
j_gene: TRBJ2-1; v_gene: TRBV28; d_gene: TRBD2; abundance: few; CDR3nt: TGTGCCAGCAGTTTTATAGTCGGGGGGGCCCATGAGCAGTTCTTC; CDR3aa: CASSFIVGGAHEQFF
j_gene: TRBJ1-5; v_gene: TRBV28; d_gene: -; abundance: -; CDR3nt: TGTGCCAGCAGTTTCGTTACAGGGTTAAGCAATCAGCCCCAGCATTTT; CDR3aa: CASSFVTGLSNQPQHF
j_gene: TRBJ1-1; v_gene: TRBV7-9; d_gene: -; abundance: many; CDR3nt: TGTGCCAGCAGCCTCCAGGGAAACACTGAAGCTTTCTTT; CDR3aa: CASSLQGNTEAFF
j_gene: TRBJ2-7; v_gene: TRBV18; d_gene: TRBD1; abundance: -; CDR3nt: TGTGCCAGCTCACCCGCGACAGGGGGCGAGGGCGAGCAGTACTTC; CDR3aa: CASSPATGGEGEQYF
j_gene: TRBJ2-7; v_gene: TRBV4-3; d_gene: -; abundance: -; CDR3nt: TGCGCCAGCAGCCAAGAATCCACCTTGGGGATTGGGTCCTACGAGCAGTACTTC; CDR3aa: CASSQESTLGIGSYEQYF
j_gene: TRBJ2-2; v_gene: TRBV6-1; d_gene: TRBD1; abundance: -; CDR3nt: TGTGCCAGCAGTGCCCTGGGACAGGGTGTCACCGGGGAGCTGTTTTTT; CDR3aa: CASSALGQGVTGELFF
j_gene: TRBJ2-1; v_gene: TRBV12-3/TRBV12-4; d_gene: -; abundance: few; CDR3nt: TGTGCCAGCAGTTTTTTAACAGGGAATGAGCAGTTCTTC; CDR3aa: CASSFLTGNEQFF
j_gene: TRBJ1-1; v_gene: TRBV7-2; d_gene: TRBD1; abundance: many; CDR3nt: TGTGCCAGCAGCAAGGGACAGGGGGTTAACACTGAAGCTTTCTTT; CDR3aa: CASSKGQGVNTEAFF
j_gene: TRBJ2-2; v_gene: TRBV7-8; d_gene: TRBD1; abundance: many; CDR3nt: TGTGCCAGCAGCCCAACGGGACAGGGGTGGGCCACCGGGGAGCTGTTTTTT; CDR3aa: CASSPTGQGWATGELFF
j_gene: TRBJ2-7; v_gene: TRBV6-2/TRBV6-3; d_gene: -; abundance: -; CDR3nt: TGTGCCAGCAGTTACTCGAATGGTCACGAGCAGTACTTC; CDR3aa: CASSYSNGHEQYF
j_gene: TRBJ2-3; v_gene: TRBV5-5; d_gene: -; abundance: -; CDR3nt: TGTGCCAGCAGCTTGGATGCGATTAGCACAGATACGCAGTATTTT; CDR3aa: CASSLDAISTDTQYF
j_gene: TRBJ1-5; v_gene: TRBV10-3; d_gene: -; abundance: -; CDR3nt: TGTGCCATCAGTGGGCAGGATAGCAATCAGCCCCAGCATTTT; CDR3aa: CAISGQDSNQPQHF
j_gene: TRBJ2-7; v_gene: TRBV15; d_gene: -; abundance: -; CDR3nt: TGTGCCACCAGCCCGAGATCCGGGACTCCGGTCGAGGAGCAGTACTTC; CDR3aa: CATSPRSGTPVEEQYF
j_gene: TRBJ2-7; v_gene: TRBV25-1; d_gene: -; abundance: few; CDR3nt: TGTGCCAGCAGTCCCACCGTGACGGGCGAGCAGTACTTC; CDR3aa: CASSPTVTGEQYF
j_gene: TRBJ2-1; v_gene: TRBV12-3/TRBV12-4; d_gene: TRBD1; abundance: -; CDR3nt: TGTGCCAGCAGTTCCTGGACAGGGAACAGGTTCTTC; CDR3aa: CASSSWTGNRFF
j_gene: TRBJ2-1; v_gene: TRBV5-4; d_gene: -; abundance: -; CDR3nt: TGTGCCAGCAGCTCTCGGGGCGGCGGCCTGATCTCTCATGAGCAGTTCTTC; CDR3aa: CASSSRGGGLISHEQFF
j_gene: TRBJ2-5; v_gene: TRBV28; d_gene: TRBD1; abundance: many; CDR3nt: TGTGCCAGCAGAGGGACAGGCCAAGAGACCCAGTACTTC; CDR3aa: CASRGTGQETQYF
j_gene: TRBJ2-7; v_gene: TRBV28; d_gene: TRBD1; abundance: -; CDR3nt: TGTGCCAGCAGTAGTGGACAGGCCCCCTACGAGCAGTACTTC; CDR3aa: CASSSGQAPYEQYF
j_gene: TRBJ1-6; v_gene: TRBV7-2; d_gene: -; abundance: few; CDR3nt: TGTGCCAGCAGCTCCGACAGGAATTCACCCCTCCACTTT; CDR3aa: CASSSDRNSPLHF
j_gene: TRBJ2-7; v_gene: TRBV9; d_gene: -; abundance: -; CDR3nt: TGTGCCAGCAGCGCAGACCTGGGGGGTGGAGAGTACGAGCAGTACTTC; CDR3aa: CASSADLGGGEYEQYF
j_gene: TRBJ2-3; v_gene: TRBV6-2/TRBV6-3; d_gene: -; abundance: -; CDR3nt: TGTGCCAGCAGTTACTCGGTCAGAAAAACCACAGATACGCAGTATTTT; CDR3aa: CASSYSVRKTTDTQYF
j_gene: TRBJ2-3; v_gene: TRBV29-1; d_gene: TRBD2; abundance: many; CDR3nt: TGCAGCGGTCAGACTAGCGGTCGCCCCGATACGCAGTATTTT; CDR3aa: CSGQTSGRPDTQYF
j_gene: TRBJ2-6; v_gene: TRBV2; d_gene: -; abundance: few; CDR3nt: TGTGCCAGCAATGCTGGGGCCAACGTCCTGACTTTC; CDR3aa: CASNAGANVLTF
j_gene: TRBJ2-3; v_gene: TRBV29-1; d_gene: -; abundance: many; CDR3nt: TGCAGCGCTCGACGGGCAGATACGCAGTATTTT; CDR3aa: CSARRADTQYF
j_gene: TRBJ1-1; v_gene: TRBV11-1; d_gene: -; abundance: few; CDR3nt: TGTGCCAGCAGCTTAGTTTTGGGCGGTAACACTGAAGCTTTCTTT; CDR3aa: CASSLVLGGNTEAFF
j_gene: TRBJ2-3; v_gene: TRBV5-1; d_gene: TRBD2; abundance: many; CDR3nt: TGCGCCAGCAGCTCGGGGGGGACAGATACGCAGTATTTT; CDR3aa: CASSSGGTDTQYF
j_gene: TRBJ2-7; v_gene: TRBV3-1; d_gene: -; abundance: few; CDR3nt: TGTGCCAGCAGCCAACCGGGCGGCGAGCAGTACTTC; CDR3aa: CASSQPGGEQYF